This T cell receptor (beta chain) was recorded in a study of monozygotic twins with inflammatory bowel disease. Points from the study as a whole: IBD patients showed reduced TCRbeta diversity (inverse Simpson) versus healthy co-twins.

Germline CDR1 DFQATT, CDR2 SNEGSKA (reference sequence). The CDR3 is made up of 15 amino acids. Regarding this clonotype: What it binds is not known.

Total RNA, at roughly 3.5 ug, went into every TCR library. From its re-call of the 5' RACE reads, TCRdb lists each CDR3 protein once, without DNA. Its table records about 160,000 distinct CDR3 sequences. Donors each contributed one blood sample measuring about 2.5 ml. Sequenced material: blood. The chain carries TRBV20-1 and TRBJ2-7; absent DNA, TCRdb's TRBD2 call cannot be checked. This sequence was found in a human donor with ulcerative colitis or Crohn's disease, or a healthy co-twin of an affected twin (not recorded which). CDR3 residues: CSAVGTSGIWYEQYF.